This section outlines one T cell receptor beta chain sequence together with its context. CDR1 LNHDA and CDR2 SQIVND come from the germline V gene (reference sequence). The CDR3 is 14 amino acids. V was pared by 4 bases and J by 7 bases, with 16 bases between. Using immunoSEQ multiplex PCR, the repertoire was profiled, and TCRdb retains in-frame clones only, with some absent. Of tens of thousands of clones listed, 75% to 95% are singletons. The data derive from a study of blood T cell repertoires in COVID-19. The chain links TRBV19 to TRBJ1-2; D might be TRBD1 (5 bases). Source material: peripheral blood. The clonotype was recovered from a human donor with active COVID-19. The donor label of this sample is uncertain. Here the CDR3 DNA reads TGTGCCAGTAGTACAGGGAAGGGGCAGGGTGGCTACACCTTC. Amino acids: CASSTGKGQGGYTF.